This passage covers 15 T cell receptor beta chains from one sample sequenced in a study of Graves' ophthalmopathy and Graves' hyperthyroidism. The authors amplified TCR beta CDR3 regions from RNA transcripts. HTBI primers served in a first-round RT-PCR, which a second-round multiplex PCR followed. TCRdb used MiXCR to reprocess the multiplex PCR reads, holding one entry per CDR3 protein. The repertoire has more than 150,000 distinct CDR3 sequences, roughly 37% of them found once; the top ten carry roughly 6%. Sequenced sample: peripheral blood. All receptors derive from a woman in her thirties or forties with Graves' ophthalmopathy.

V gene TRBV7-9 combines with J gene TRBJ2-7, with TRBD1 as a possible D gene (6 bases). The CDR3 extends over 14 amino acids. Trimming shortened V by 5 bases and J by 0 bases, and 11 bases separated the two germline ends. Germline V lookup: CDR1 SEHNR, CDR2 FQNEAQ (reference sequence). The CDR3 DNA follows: TGTGCCAGCAGCGCCCGGGACAACTCCTACGAGCAGTACTTC. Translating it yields CASSARDNSYEQYF.

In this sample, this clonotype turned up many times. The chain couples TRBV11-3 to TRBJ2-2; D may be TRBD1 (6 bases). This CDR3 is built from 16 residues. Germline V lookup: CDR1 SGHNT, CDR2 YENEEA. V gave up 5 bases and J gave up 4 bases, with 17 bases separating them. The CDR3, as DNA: TGTGCCAGCAGCCGTGGTGGGGGCCCCCCCACCGGGGAGCTGTTTTTT. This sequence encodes CASSRGGGPPTGELFF.

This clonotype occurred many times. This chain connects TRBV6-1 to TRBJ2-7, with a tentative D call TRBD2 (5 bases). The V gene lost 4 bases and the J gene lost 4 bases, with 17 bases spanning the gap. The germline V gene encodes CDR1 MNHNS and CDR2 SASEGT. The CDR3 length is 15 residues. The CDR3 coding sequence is TGTGCCAGCAGTGCCAGCCGGGGTCCCTATTACGAGCAGTACTTC. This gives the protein CASSASRGPYYEQYF.

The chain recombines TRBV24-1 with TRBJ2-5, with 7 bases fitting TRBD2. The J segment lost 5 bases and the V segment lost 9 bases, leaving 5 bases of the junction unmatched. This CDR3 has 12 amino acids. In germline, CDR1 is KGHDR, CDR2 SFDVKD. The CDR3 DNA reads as TGTGCCACCGGCAGGGAGGGGGAGACCCAGTACTTC. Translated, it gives CATGREGETQYF.

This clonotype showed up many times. This chain's CDR3 is CSARRTSGEQYF. DNA of the CDR3: TGCAGTGCTAGGCGAACTAGCGGCGAGCAGTACTTC. This chain connects TRBV20-1 to TRBJ2-7, with TRBD2 matching over 8 bases. Germline CDR1 DFQATT, CDR2 SNEGSKA (reference sequence). With 3 bases clipped from V and 6 bases from J, the junction kept 4 bases outside the gene matches. The CDR3 is made up of 12 amino acids.

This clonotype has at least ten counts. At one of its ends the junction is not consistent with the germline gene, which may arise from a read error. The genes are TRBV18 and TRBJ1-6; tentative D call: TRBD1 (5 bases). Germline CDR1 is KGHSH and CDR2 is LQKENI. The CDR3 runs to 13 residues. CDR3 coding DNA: TGTGCCAACTCACTTGGACAAAATTCACCCCTCCACTTT. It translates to CANSLGQNSPLHF.

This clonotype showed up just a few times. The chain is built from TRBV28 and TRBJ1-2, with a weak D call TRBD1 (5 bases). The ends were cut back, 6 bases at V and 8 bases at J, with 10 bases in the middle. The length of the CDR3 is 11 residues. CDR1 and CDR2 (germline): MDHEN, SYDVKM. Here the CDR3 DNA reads TGTGCCAGCAGGGGGGGGATGGGCTACACCTTC. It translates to CASRGGMGYTF.

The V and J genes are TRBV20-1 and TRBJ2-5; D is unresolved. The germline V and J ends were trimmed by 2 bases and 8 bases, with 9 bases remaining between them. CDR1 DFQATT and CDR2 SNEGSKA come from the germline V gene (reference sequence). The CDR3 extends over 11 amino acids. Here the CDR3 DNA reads TGCAGTGCTAGATGGGGTGACACCCAGTACTTC. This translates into CSARWGDTQYF.

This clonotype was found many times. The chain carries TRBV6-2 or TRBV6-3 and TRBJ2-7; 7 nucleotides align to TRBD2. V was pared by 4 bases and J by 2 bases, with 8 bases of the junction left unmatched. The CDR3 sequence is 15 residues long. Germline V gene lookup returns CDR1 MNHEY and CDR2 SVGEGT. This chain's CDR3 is CASSSWLADTYEQYF. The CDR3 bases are TGTGCCAGCAGTTCTTGGCTAGCGGATACCTACGAGCAGTACTTC.

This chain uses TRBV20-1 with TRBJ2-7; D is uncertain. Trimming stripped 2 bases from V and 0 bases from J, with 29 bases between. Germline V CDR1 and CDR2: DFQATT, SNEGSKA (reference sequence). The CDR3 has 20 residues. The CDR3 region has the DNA TGCAGTGCTAGACGGCGGCTCAAGCCTCCGTCCGGAGTAAGCTCCTACGAGCAGTACTTC. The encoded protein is CSARRRLKPPSGVSSYEQYF.

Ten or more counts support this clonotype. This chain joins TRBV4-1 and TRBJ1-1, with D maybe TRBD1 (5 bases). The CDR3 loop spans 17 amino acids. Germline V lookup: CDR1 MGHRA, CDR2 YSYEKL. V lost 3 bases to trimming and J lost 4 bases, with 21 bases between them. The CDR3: CASSHQGYQGSVTEAFF. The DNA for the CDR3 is TGCGCCAGCAGCCACCAAGGTTATCAGGGTTCTGTCACTGAAGCTTTCTTT.

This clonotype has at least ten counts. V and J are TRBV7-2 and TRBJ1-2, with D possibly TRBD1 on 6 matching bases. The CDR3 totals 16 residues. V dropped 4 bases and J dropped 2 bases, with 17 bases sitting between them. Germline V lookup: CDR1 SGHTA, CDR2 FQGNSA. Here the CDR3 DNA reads TGTGCCAGCAGCTCAAACAGGGTGTTGAACAACTATGGCTACACCTTC. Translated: CASSSNRVLNNYGYTF.

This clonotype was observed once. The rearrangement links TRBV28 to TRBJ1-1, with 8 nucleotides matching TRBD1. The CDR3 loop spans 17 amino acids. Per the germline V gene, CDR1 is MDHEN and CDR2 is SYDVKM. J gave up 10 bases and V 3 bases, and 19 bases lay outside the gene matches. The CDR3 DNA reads TGTGCCAGCAGTTTCCAACTTGTAAAGACAGGGGAGTCCTCAGCTTTCTTT. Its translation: CASSFQLVKTGESSAFF.

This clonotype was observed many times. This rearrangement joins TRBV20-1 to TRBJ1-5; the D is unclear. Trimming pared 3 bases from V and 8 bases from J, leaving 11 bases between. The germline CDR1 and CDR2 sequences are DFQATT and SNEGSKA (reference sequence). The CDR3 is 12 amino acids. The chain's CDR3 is CSASYSYEPQHF. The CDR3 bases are TGCAGTGCTAGTTACAGCTATGAGCCCCAGCATTTT.

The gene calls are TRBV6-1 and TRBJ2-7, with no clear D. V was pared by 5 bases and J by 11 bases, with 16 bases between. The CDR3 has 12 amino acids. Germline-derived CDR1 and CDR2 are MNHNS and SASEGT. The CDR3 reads CASSRYRQLEYF. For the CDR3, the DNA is TGTGCCAGCAGTCGCTACCGACAATTGGAGTACTTC.